This TCR beta chain derives from a study of control samples from healthy donors and cancer patients. V was cut by 0 bases and J by 1 base, with 11 bases left in between. The CDR3 is 16 amino acids. CDR1 and CDR2 from the germline V gene are SGHNT and YYREEE (reference sequence). The method was immunoSEQ multiplex PCR; TCRdb's version includes in-frame clones alone and lacks a portion of them. Of some 120,000 clones listed, around nine tenths are singletons. This chain connects TRBV5-4 to TRBJ1-3; possibly TRBD1 for D (6 bases). The specimen sequenced was blood. This receptor was identified in a man aged 25 to 40 in good health. This CDR3 is CASSLGGQPSGNTIYF. Here the CDR3 DNA reads TGTGCCAGCAGCTTGGGTGGACAGCCTTCTGGAAACACCATATATTTT. Together with reference TRBV5-4 and TRBJ1-3, the CDR3 gives the full variable domain: ETGVTQSPTHLIKTRGQQVTLRCSSQSGHNTVSWYQQALGQGPQFIFQYYREEENGRGNFPPRFSGLQFPNYSSELNVNALELDDSALYLCASSLGGQPSGNTIYFGEGSWLTVV.